Sequencing of this TCR beta chain was carried out in a study of blood T cells in healthy people across ages. Then a second PCR, running roughly 7 to 11 cycles, was carried out with a sample-barcoded 5' primer and a J-beta primer mix. Carrying 12 random nucleotides, a template-switch adaptor labeled each individual cDNA molecule. TCRdb re-called the 5' RACE reads through MiXCR, storing one row per CDR3 protein. The sample lists about 800,000 distinct CDR3 sequences; just under 25% were seen once. Notes on this clonotype: What it binds is not known.

No fewer than 5.5 micrograms of total RNA were isolated from every sample. Overall study results and limits: Since the PBMCs were unsorted, naive and antigen-experienced cells could not be conclusively compared.

The ends were cut back, 2 bases at V and 0 bases at J, with 12 bases in the middle. CDR1 and CDR2 from the germline V gene are SGHKS and YYEKEE (reference sequence). The CDR3 consists of 16 residues. These data are also associated with another study on T cells of mothers and their children. This second report adds: Versus unrelated pairs, overlap was slightly higher in related mother-child pairs, without reaching significance.

The chain employs TRBV5-5 and TRBJ2-1; D might be TRBD2 (6 bases). The sequenced sample was blood. This receptor was obtained from a boy aged 5 to 17 in good health. This CDR3 reads CASSFSPRGSYNEQFF. In DNA, the CDR3 is TGTGCCAGCAGCTTCTCCCCGCGGGGCTCCTACAATGAGCAGTTCTTC.